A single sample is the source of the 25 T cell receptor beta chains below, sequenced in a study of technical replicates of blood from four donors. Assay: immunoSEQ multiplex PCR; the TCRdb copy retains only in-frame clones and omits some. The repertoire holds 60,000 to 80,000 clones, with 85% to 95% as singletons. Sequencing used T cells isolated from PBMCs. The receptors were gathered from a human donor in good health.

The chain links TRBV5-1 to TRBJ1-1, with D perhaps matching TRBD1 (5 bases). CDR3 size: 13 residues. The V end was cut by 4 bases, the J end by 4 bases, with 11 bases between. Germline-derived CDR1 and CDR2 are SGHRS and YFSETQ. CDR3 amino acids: CASSLRGSTEAFF. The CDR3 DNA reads TGCGCCAGCAGCCTTAGGGGCAGCACTGAAGCTTTCTTT. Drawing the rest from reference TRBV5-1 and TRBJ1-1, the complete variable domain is KAGVTQTPRYLIKTRGQQVTLSCSPISGHRSVSWYQQTPGQGLQFLFEYFSETQRNKGNFPGRFSGRQFSNSRSEMNVSTLELGDSALYLCASSLRGSTEAFFGQGTRLTVV.

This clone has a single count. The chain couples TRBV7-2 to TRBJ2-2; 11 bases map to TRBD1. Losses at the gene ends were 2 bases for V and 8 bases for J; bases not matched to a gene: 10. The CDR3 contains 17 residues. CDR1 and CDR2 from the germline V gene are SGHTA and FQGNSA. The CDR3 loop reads CASSLNRGQGALGELFF. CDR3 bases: TGTGCCAGCAGCTTAAATAGAGGACAGGGGGCGCTTGGGGAGCTGTTTTTT.

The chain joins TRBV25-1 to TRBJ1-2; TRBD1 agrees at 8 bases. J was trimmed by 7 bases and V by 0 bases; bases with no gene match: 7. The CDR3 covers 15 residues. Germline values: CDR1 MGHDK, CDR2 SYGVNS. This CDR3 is CASSEYSLGQGGYTF. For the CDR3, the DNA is TGTGCCAGCAGTGAATATTCGCTAGGACAGGGTGGCTACACCTTC.

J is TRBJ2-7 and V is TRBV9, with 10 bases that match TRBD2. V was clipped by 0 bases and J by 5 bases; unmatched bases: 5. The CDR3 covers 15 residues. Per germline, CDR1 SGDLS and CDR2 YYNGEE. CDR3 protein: CASSVAASGSDEQYF. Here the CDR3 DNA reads TGTGCCAGCAGCGTAGCGGCTAGCGGGAGTGACGAGCAGTACTTC.

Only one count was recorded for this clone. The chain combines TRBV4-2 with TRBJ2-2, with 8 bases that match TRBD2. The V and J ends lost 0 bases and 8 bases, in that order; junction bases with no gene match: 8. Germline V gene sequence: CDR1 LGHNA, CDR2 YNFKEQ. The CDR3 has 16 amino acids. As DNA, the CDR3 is TGTGCCAGCAGCCAAGACCCGGGACTAGTTTCTGGGGAGCTGTTTTTT. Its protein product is CASSQDPGLVSGELFF.

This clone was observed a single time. DNA of the CDR3: TGTGCCAGCAGCAGGGGGCTCGAGCAGTACTTC. Its translation is CASSRGLEQYF. V gene TRBV13 combines with J gene TRBJ2-7; 7 nucleotides align to TRBD1. The CDR3 runs 11 residues. CDR1 and CDR2 from the germline V gene are PRHDT and FYEKMQ (reference sequence). Trimming cost V 5 bases and J 6 bases; bases outside gene matches: 1.

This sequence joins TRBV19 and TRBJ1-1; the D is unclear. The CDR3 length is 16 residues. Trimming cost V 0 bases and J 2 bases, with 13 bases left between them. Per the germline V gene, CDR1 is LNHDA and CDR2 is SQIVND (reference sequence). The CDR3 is CASSIDLGTLNTEAFF. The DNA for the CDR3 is TGTGCCAGTAGTATAGATCTGGGCACCCTTAACACTGAAGCTTTCTTT.

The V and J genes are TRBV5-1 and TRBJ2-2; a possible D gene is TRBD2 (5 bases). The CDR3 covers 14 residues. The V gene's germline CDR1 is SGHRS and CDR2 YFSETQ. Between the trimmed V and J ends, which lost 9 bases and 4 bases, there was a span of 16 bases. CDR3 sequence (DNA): TGCGCCACGCATCCACTTGCGGGCACCGGGGAGCTGTTTTTT. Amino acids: CATHPLAGTGELFF.

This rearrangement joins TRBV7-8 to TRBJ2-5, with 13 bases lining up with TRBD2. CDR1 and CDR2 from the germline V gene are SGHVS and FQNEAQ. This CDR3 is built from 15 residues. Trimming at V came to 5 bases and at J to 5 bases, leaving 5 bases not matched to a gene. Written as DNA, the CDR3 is TGTGCCAGCAGCAAAGGACTAGCGGGAGAGGAGACCCAGTACTTC. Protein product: CASSKGLAGEETQYF. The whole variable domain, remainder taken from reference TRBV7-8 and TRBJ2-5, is GAGVSQSPRYKVAKRGQDVALRCDPISGHVSLFWYQQALGQGPEFLTYFQNEAQLDKSGLPSDRFFAERPEGSVSTLKIQRTQQEDSAVYLCASSKGLAGEETQYFGPGTRLLVL.

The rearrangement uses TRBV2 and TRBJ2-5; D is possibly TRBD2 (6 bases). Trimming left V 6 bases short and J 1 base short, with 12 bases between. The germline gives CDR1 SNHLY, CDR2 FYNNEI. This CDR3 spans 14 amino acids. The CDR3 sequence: CASRRTKPQETQYF. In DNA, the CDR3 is TGTGCCAGCAGACGGACTAAGCCCCAAGAGACCCAGTACTTC.

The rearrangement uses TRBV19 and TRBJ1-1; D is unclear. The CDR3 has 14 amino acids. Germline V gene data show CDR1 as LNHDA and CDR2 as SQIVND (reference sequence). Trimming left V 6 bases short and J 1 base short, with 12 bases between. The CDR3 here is CASRSPPGNTEAFF. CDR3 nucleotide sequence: TGTGCCAGTAGGAGTCCACCGGGGAACACTGAAGCTTTCTTT. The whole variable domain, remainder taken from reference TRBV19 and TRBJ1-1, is DGGITQSPKYLFRKEGQNVTLSCEQNLNHDAMYWYRQDPGQGLRLIYYSQIVNDFQKGDIAEGYSVSREKKESFPLTVTSAQKNPTAFYLCASRSPPGNTEAFFGQGTRLTVV.

The CDR3 DNA reads TGTGCCAGCAGTGAATTAGGGGGTGAGCAGTTCTTC. Translating it yields CASSELGGEQFF. The gene calls are TRBV25-1 and TRBJ2-1; D is possibly TRBD1 (6 bases). CDR1 is MGHDK, CDR2 SYGVNS, per germline. This CDR3 contains 12 residues. V dropped 1 base and J dropped 9 bases, with 7 bases sitting between them.

CDR3 residues: CASSLDWHSDYEQYF. The CDR3 DNA reads as TGTGCCAGCAGCTTAGATTGGCATTCCGACTACGAGCAGTACTTC. The genes are TRBV7-8 and TRBJ2-7; D is unclear. Germline V gives CDR1 SGHVS, CDR2 FQNEAQ. The CDR3 sequence is 15 residues long. V gave up 1 base and J gave up 3 bases, with 13 bases separating them.

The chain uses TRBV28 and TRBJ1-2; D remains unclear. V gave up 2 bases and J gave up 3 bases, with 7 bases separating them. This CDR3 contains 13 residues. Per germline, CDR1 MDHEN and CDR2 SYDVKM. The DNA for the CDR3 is TGTGCCAGCAGTTTACTCGTCTACTATGGCTACACCTTC. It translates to CASSLLVYYGYTF.

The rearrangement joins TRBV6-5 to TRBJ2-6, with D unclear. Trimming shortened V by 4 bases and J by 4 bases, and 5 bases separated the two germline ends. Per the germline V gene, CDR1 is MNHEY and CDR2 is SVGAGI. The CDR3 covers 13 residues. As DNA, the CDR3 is TGTGCCAGCAGTTCCCCGGGGGCCAACGTCCTGACTTTC. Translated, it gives CASSSPGANVLTF.

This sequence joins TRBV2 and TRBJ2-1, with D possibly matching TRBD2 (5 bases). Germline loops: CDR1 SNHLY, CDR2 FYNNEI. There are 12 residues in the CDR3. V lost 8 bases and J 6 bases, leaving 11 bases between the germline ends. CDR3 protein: CASLLVPNEQFF. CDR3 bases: TGTGCCAGCTTACTAGTTCCCAATGAGCAGTTCTTC.

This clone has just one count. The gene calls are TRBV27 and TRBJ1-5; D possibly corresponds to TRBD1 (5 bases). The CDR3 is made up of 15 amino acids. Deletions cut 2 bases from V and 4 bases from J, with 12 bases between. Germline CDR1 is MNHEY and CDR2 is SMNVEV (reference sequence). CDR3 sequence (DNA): TGTGCCAGCAGTTTAGGGGGGGGGAATAATCAGCCCCAGCATTTT. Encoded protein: CASSLGGGNNQPQHF.

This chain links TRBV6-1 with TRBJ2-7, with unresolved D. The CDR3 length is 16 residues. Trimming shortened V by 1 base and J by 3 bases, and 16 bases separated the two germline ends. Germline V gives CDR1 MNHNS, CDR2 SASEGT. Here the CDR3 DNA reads TGTGCCAGCAGTGAAGGGTATATATTGGCAGTCTACGAGCAGTACTTC. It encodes CASSEGYILAVYEQYF.

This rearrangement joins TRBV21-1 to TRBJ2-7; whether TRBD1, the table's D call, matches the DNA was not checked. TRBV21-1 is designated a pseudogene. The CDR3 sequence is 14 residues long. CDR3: CASSKVRVPEEQYF. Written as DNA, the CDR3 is TGTGCCAGCAGCAAAGTCAGGGTACCGGAGGAGCAGTACTTC.

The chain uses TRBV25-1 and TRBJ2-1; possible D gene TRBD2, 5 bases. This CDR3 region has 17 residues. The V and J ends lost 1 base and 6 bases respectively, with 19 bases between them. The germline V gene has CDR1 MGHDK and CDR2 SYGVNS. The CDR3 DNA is TGTGCCAGCAGTGAATTCGCTTCGGGATTCAATGGCAATGAGCAGTTCTTC. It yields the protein CASSEFASGFNGNEQFF.

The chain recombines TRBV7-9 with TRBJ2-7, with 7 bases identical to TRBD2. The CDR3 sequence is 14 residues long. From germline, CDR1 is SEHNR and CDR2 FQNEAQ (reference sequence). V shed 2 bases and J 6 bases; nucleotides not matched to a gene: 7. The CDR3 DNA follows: TGTGCCAGCAGCTTAAGTGCGGGAGAGGTCGAGCAGTACTTC. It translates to CASSLSAGEVEQYF.

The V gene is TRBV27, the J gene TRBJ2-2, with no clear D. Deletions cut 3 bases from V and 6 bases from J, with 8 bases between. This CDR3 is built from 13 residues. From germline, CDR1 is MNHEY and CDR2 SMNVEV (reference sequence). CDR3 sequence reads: CASSFTAAGELFF. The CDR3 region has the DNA TGTGCCAGCAGTTTCACGGCGGCCGGGGAGCTGTTTTTT.

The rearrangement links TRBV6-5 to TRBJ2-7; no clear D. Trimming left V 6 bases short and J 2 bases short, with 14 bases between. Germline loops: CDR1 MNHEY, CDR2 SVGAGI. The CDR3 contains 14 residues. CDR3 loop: CASRALGSPYEQYF. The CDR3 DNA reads TGTGCCAGCAGGGCCCTCGGGTCCCCCTACGAGCAGTACTTC.

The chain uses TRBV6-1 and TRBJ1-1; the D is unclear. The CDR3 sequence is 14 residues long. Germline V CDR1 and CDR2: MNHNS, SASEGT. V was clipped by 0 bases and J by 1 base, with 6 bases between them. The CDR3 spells CASSEAGRNTEAFF. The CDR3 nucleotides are TGTGCCAGCAGTGAAGCGGGGAGGAACACTGAAGCTTTCTTT.

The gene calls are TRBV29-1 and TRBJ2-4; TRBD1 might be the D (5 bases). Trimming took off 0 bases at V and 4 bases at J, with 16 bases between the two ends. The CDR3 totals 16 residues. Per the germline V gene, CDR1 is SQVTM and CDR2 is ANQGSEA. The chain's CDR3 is CSVEDVGATVKNIQYF. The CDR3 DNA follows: TGCAGCGTTGAAGACGTAGGGGCGACAGTGAAAAACATTCAGTACTTC.